These T cell receptor beta chains were read from a single sample in a study of beta chain features in type 1 diabetes. Assay used: immunoSEQ multiplex PCR; TCRdb lists only in-frame clones, some missing. The sample consists of about 280,000 clones, over 14% of them appearing once. Sequenced sample: naive CD4+ T cells from blood. The source is a man aged 18 to 35 with type 1 diabetes. Both conserved end residues are part of each CDR3. D genes are given only for firm matches. Not every row has a clone size; where given, it reads once, few, many or a size class.

D: TRBD1; V: TRBV28; size: few; J: TRBJ1-1; CDR3: CASSGTGGRNTEAFF; DNA: TGTGCCAGTTCAGGGACAGGGGGCAGGAACACTGAAGCTTTCTTT
D: TRBD2; V: TRBV28; size: few; J: TRBJ2-5; CDR3: CASSLLFGGGQETQYF; DNA: TGTGCCAGCAGTCTGTTATTCGGCGGGGGGCAAGAGACCCAGTACTTC
D: .; V: TRBV14; size: few; J: TRBJ1-2; CDR3: CASKIMGGDGYTF; DNA: TGTGCCAGCAAGATCATGGGGGGAGATGGCTACACCTTC
D: TRBD1; V: TRBV6-6; size: few; J: TRBJ2-7; CDR3: CASSPDRDEQYF; DNA: TGTGCCAGCAGCCCGGACAGGGACGAGCAGTACTTC
D: .; V: TRBV28; size: .; J: TRBJ1-2; CDR3: CASSQVGYTF; DNA: TGTGCCAGCAGTCAGGTTGGCTACACCTTC
D: .; V: TRBV7-2; size: .; J: TRBJ2-6; CDR3: CASSLVGGPGANVLTF; DNA: TGTGCCAGCAGCTTAGTGGGAGGACCCGGGGCCAACGTCCTGACTTTC
D: .; V: TRBV4-3; size: few; J: TRBJ1-1; CDR3: CASSRSITVNTEAFF; DNA: TGCGCCAGCAGCCGAAGCATCACAGTGAACACTGAAGCTTTCTTT
D: .; V: TRBV11-2; size: few; J: TRBJ2-1; CDR3: CASSLISGYAYNEQFF; DNA: TGTGCCAGCAGCTTAATTTCAGGTTACGCCTACAATGAGCAGTTCTTC
D: .; V: TRBV30; size: few; J: TRBJ1-5; CDR3: CAWSAGGGNQPQHF; DNA: TGTGCCTGGAGTGCGGGCGGGGGCAATCAGCCCCAGCATTTT
D: .; V: TRBV7-9; size: .; J: TRBJ1-5; CDR3: CASSEGQYSNQPQHF; DNA: TGTGCCAGCTCTGAGGGACAATATAGCAATCAGCCCCAGCATTTT
D: TRBD1; V: TRBV25-1; size: .; J: TRBJ2-5; CDR3: CASSAPGQGAETQYF; DNA: TGTGCCAGCAGTGCACCGGGACAGGGGGCAGAGACCCAGTACTTC
D: .; V: TRBV7-2; size: .; J: TRBJ2-3; CDR3: CASSLRRSTDTQYF; DNA: TGTGCCAGCAGCTTAAGGAGGAGCACAGATACGCAGTATTTT
D: .; V: TRBV7-2; size: few; J: TRBJ2-2; CDR3: CASSRAGTPNTGELFF; DNA: TGTGCCAGCAGCCGCGCCGGGACACCGAACACCGGGGAGCTGTTTTTT
D: TRBD2; V: TRBV5-1; size: few; J: TRBJ2-3; CDR3: CASSLSGDLRDTQYF; DNA: TGCGCCAGCAGCCTCAGCGGGGACCTCCGGGATACGCAGTATTTT
D: .; V: TRBV28; size: .; J: TRBJ2-2; CDR3: CAIGGADTGELFF; DNA: TGTGCCATCGGAGGGGCGGACACCGGGGAGCTGTTTTTT
D: TRBD1; V: TRBV6-4; size: .; J: TRBJ1-1; CDR3: CASSDSGTGRTEAFF; DNA: TGTGCCAGCAGTGACTCCGGGACAGGGCGCACTGAAGCTTTCTTT
D: .; V: TRBV18; size: .; J: TRBJ2-7; CDR3: CASSRGGDRRSEQYF; DNA: TGTGCCAGCTCCCGAGGGGGAGATCGACGGAGCGAGCAGTACTTC
D: .; V: TRBV5-1; size: .; J: TRBJ2-3; CDR3: CASSLARGTDTQYF; DNA: TGCGCCAGCAGCTTAGCGAGGGGCACAGATACGCAGTATTTT
D: .; V: TRBV28; size: .; J: TRBJ2-7; CDR3: CASSLGGTAYEQYF; DNA: TGTGCCAGCAGTTTAGGGGGCACGGCGTACGAGCAGTACTTC
D: .; V: TRBV7-2; size: few; J: TRBJ2-3; CDR3: CASSLFSAVGTDTQYF; DNA: TGTGCCAGCAGCTTATTTTCCGCAGTGGGCACAGATACGCAGTATTTT
D: TRBD1; V: TRBV28; size: few; J: TRBJ1-5; CDR3: CASSSPGQGGYQPQHF; DNA: TGTGCCAGCAGTTCTCCGGGACAGGGGGGTTATCAGCCCCAGCATTTT
D: TRBD2; V: TRBV7-2; size: few; J: TRBJ2-1; CDR3: CASSLVVTSGGYEEQFF; DNA: TGTGCCAGCAGCTTAGTGGTGACTAGCGGGGGGTATGAAGAGCAGTTCTTC
D: .; V: TRBV30; size: .; J: TRBJ2-1; CDR3: CAWTGFGNEQFF; DNA: TGTGCCTGGACAGGGTTCGGCAATGAGCAGTTCTTC
D: .; V: TRBV2; size: few; J: TRBJ1-1; CDR3: CASTQDGYTEAFF; DNA: TGTGCCAGCACCCAGGATGGGTACACTGAAGCTTTCTTT
D: .; V: TRBV5-1; size: .; J: TRBJ2-7; CDR3: CASSLNYEQYF; DNA: TGCGCCAGCAGCCTAAACTACGAGCAGTACTTC
D: .; V: TRBV5-1; size: few; J: TRBJ2-7; CDR3: CASSINPQVASYEQYF; DNA: TGCGCCAGCAGTATTAATCCACAGGTAGCCTCCTACGAGCAGTACTTC
D: TRBD1; V: TRBV30; size: few; J: TRBJ1-6; CDR3: CAWSQGARSPLHF; DNA: TGTGCCTGGAGTCAGGGGGCCCGGTCACCCCTCCACTTT
D: TRBD2; V: TRBV30; size: .; J: TRBJ2-1; CDR3: CAWSTILAGVRNEQFF; DNA: TGTGCCTGGAGTACCATACTAGCGGGGGTGCGGAATGAGCAGTTCTTC
D: .; V: TRBV19; size: .; J: TRBJ2-5; CDR3: CASSIGGGWGETQYF; DNA: TGTGCCAGTAGTATAGGTGGGGGCTGGGGAGAGACCCAGTACTTC
D: .; V: TRBV9; size: few; J: TRBJ2-5; CDR3: CASSVGTQETQYF; DNA: TGTGCCAGCAGCGTAGGGACACAAGAGACCCAGTACTTC
D: .; V: TRBV28; size: few; J: TRBJ2-1; CDR3: CASSLQVGVAVNEQFF; DNA: TGTGCCAGCAGTTTACAAGTGGGAGTGGCTGTCAATGAGCAGTTCTTC
D: .; V: TRBV15; size: .; J: TRBJ2-3; CDR3: CATSRDIYTSRDTDTQYF; DNA: TGTGCCACCAGCAGAGATATATACACCTCGAGGGACACAGATACGCAGTATTTT
D: TRBD2; V: TRBV18; size: .; J: TRBJ2-7; CDR3: CASSPGTSTYEQYF; DNA: TGTGCCAGCTCACCCGGGACTAGTACCTACGAGCAGTACTTC
D: .; V: TRBV27; size: .; J: TRBJ2-5; CDR3: CASSFQGRKGETQYF; DNA: TGTGCCAGCAGTTTCCAGGGTCGGAAAGGAGAGACCCAGTACTTC
D: .; V: TRBV19; size: few; J: TRBJ1-2; CDR3: CASSQRTGGRYGYTF; DNA: TGTGCCAGTAGTCAGCGGACGGGGGGACGGTATGGCTACACCTTC
D: TRBD2; V: TRBV27; size: .; J: TRBJ2-7; CDR3: CASSSTSGASYEQYF; DNA: TGTGCCAGCAGTTCGACTAGCGGGGCCTCCTACGAGCAGTACTTC
D: .; V: TRBV2; size: few; J: TRBJ1-2; CDR3: CASRERGGYTF; DNA: TGTGCCAGCAGGGAAAGGGGTGGCTACACCTTC
D: .; V: TRBV5-6; size: few; J: TRBJ2-1; CDR3: CASSGSSYNEQFF; DNA: TGTGCCAGCAGCGGGAGCTCCTACAATGAGCAGTTCTTC
D: .; V: TRBV5-4; size: .; J: TRBJ1-1; CDR3: CASSLGDSALNTEAFF; DNA: TGTGCCAGCAGCTTGGGTGACAGCGCCCTGAACACTGAAGCTTTCTTT
D: TRBD1; V: TRBV2; size: .; J: TRBJ1-1; CDR3: CASRETGAEAFF; DNA: TGTGCCAGCAGAGAGACAGGGGCTGAAGCTTTCTTT
D: TRBD1; V: TRBV28; size: few; J: TRBJ2-7; CDR3: CASSFGTVSYEQYF; DNA: TGTGCCAGCAGTTTCGGGACAGTTTCCTACGAGCAGTACTTC
D: TRBD2; V: TRBV2; size: few; J: TRBJ2-7; CDR3: CASSPTSGGTYEQYF; DNA: TGTGCCAGCAGTCCGACTAGCGGGGGGACCTACGAGCAGTACTTC
D: .; V: TRBV6-5; size: .; J: TRBJ2-5; CDR3: CASSFGETQYF; DNA: TGTGCCAGCAGTTTCGGAGAGACCCAGTACTTC
D: .; V: TRBV4-1; size: few; J: TRBJ2-5; CDR3: CASSPGVGGYQETQYF; DNA: TGCGCCAGCAGCCCTGGGGTAGGCGGGTACCAAGAGACCCAGTACTTC
D: .; V: TRBV29-1; size: .; J: TRBJ1-1; CDR3: CSVEVQKAWTEAFF; DNA: TGCAGCGTTGAAGTCCAGAAAGCGTGGACTGAAGCTTTCTTT
D: .; V: TRBV30; size: .; J: TRBJ2-2; CDR3: CAWGRPTNTGELFF; DNA: TGTGCCTGGGGGCGCCCAACGAACACCGGGGAGCTGTTTTTT
D: .; V: TRBV6-1; size: few; J: TRBJ1-4; CDR3: CASSEQEGIREKLFF; DNA: TGTGCCAGCAGTGAACAGGAAGGCATCCGGGAAAAACTGTTTTTT
D: TRBD2; V: TRBV6-5; size: .; J: TRBJ2-7; CDR3: CASSRGGTKQYF; DNA: TGTGCCAGCAGCCGCGGCGGGACTAAGCAGTACTTC
D: .; V: TRBV7-4; size: .; J: TRBJ1-1; CDR3: CASSPQPQTAEAFF; DNA: TGTGCCAGCAGCCCACAACCTCAGACAGCTGAAGCTTTCTTT